This TCR beta chain was obtained from a study of spatial heterogeneity in lung cancer. Across the whole study: Consistent detection of more beta-chain than alpha-chain sequences was observed.

TCRdb redid the calling of the 5' RACE reads with MiXCR, one entry per CDR3 protein. The repertoire has roughly 18,000 distinct CDR3 sequences, roughly 5.8% of them found once; the top ten carry 10%. Regarding time point: sample taken at primary tumor resection. Regarding the study as a whole: Tracking of tumor mutation counts was seen in expanded intratumoral alpha and beta TCR counts.

This clonotype has just a few counts. The antigen is undetermined. The TCR originated in a female donor with early-stage non-small cell lung cancer. Specimen: lung tumor tissue, collected at surgery.

The CDR3 sequence is CASSLTVPGQSLLGELFF. The CDR3 DNA reads as TGCGCCAGCAGCTTAACGGTCCCTGGACAGTCTCTTTTGGGGGAGCTGTTTTTT. This chain uses TRBV5-1 with TRBJ2-2; D may be TRBD1 (6 bases). The V gene's germline CDR1 is SGHRS and CDR2 YFSETQ. Trimming pared 2 bases from V and 8 bases from J, leaving 25 bases between. The CDR3 length is 18 residues.